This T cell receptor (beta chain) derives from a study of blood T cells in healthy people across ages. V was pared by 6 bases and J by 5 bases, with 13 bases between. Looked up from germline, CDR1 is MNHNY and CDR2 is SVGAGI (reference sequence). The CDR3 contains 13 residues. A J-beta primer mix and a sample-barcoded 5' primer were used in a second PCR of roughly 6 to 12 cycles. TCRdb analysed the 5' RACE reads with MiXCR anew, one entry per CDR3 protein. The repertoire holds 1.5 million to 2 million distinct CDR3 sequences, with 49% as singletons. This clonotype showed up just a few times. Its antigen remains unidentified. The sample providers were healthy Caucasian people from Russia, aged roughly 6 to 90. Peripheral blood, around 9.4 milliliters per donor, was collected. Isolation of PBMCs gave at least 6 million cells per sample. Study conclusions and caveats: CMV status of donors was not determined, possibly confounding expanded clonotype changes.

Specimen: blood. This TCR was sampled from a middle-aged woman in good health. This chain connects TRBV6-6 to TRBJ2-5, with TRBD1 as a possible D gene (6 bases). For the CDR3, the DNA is TGTGCCAGCAGGGGGGCAGGGGCCGAGACCCAGTACTTC. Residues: CASRGAGAETQYF.